These 17 T cell receptor beta chains were all obtained from the same sample, sequenced in a study of cytomegalovirus exposure and HLA in healthy donors (dated by TCRdb to between 2016 and 2019). Library creation used the immunoSEQ multiplex PCR assay. A mixture of 60 forward primers for TCR Vbeta segments and 13 reverse primers for TCR Jbeta segments was used in the multiplex PCR. The immuneACCESS repertoire file appears here via TCRdb, limited to in-frame rearrangements. These files lack a portion of the clones; in checked studies, under half of the deficit traces to unresolved V genes, and the cause of the others is not known. Present in this sample are roughly 150,000 clones, approximately 83% of which were seen just once. The ten largest clonotypes hold around 1.9% of the sample. Source material: PBMCs. The origin of the receptors is a woman aged 40 to 50 in good health and CMV-seronegative.

This chain uses TRBV6-1 with TRBJ1-2; 7 bases are shared with TRBD1. From germline, CDR1 is MNHNS and CDR2 SASEGT. This CDR3 comprises 14 residues. The V gene end was trimmed by 6 bases and the J gene end by 1 base; junction bases not matched to a gene: 5. CDR3 loop: CASSSTGVNYGYTF. In DNA, the CDR3 is TGTGCCAGCAGCTCCACAGGGGTTAACTATGGCTACACCTTC.

The genes are TRBV28 and TRBJ1-2; a weak D match, TRBD1 (5 bases). The CDR3 totals 12 residues. The ends were cut back, 2 bases at V and 8 bases at J, with 9 bases in the middle. Germline V lookup: CDR1 MDHEN, CDR2 SYDVKM. CDR3 DNA: TGTGCCAGCAGTTTAAGTCAGGGCGGCTACACCTTC. Translated: CASSLSQGGYTF.

This clone was counted between two and nine times. The V gene is TRBV19, the J gene TRBJ2-5; D perhaps matches TRBD1 (6 bases). The germline CDR1 and CDR2 sequences are LNHDA and SQIVND (reference sequence). This CDR3 region has 15 residues. V was pared by 5 bases and J by 2 bases, with 15 bases between. CDR3 sequence: CASSSARDTQETQYF. The CDR3 DNA follows: TGTGCCAGTAGTTCCGCCCGGGACACTCAAGAGACCCAGTACTTC.

The gene calls are TRBV18 and TRBJ2-1, with 7 nucleotides matching TRBD1. Germline V gene sequence: CDR1 KGHSH, CDR2 LQKENI. The length of the CDR3 is 13 residues. J lost 5 bases, V lost 3 bases, and 1 base had no gene match. The CDR3 here is CASSPGQDNEQFF. The CDR3 DNA reads as TGTGCCAGCTCACCTGGACAGGACAATGAGCAGTTCTTC.

The chain employs TRBV5-4 and TRBJ2-5; 9 nucleotides match TRBD1. The J call may be wrong; the DNA end is better matched by TRBJ2-7. Germline V CDR1 and CDR2: SGHNT, YYREEE (reference sequence). The CDR3 contains 15 residues. The DNA of the CDR3 is TGTGCCAGCAGCTCGCCGGGACAGGGCCTCACCGAGCAGTACTTC. As protein: CASSSPGQGLTEQYF.

J is TRBJ2-7 and V is TRBV6-1; TRBD2 matches at 11 bases. This CDR3 has 15 residues. Germline CDR1 MNHNS, CDR2 SASEGT. V dropped 7 bases and J dropped 2; count of bases not matched to a gene: 7. The CDR3 DNA reads TGTGCCAGCAATATTGGACTAGCGGGCCCCTACGAGCAGTACTTC. Residues: CASNIGLAGPYEQYF.

The rearrangement links TRBV6-6 to TRBJ2-7; 10 bases line up with TRBD1. In germline, CDR1 is MNHNY, CDR2 SVGAGI (reference sequence). The CDR3 has 13 residues. After removal of 2 bases from V and 5 bases from J, the junction contained 0 bases not matched to a gene. CDR3 bases: TGTGCCAGCAGTTACGGGACAGGGGACGAGCAGTACTTC. Its translation is CASSYGTGDEQYF.

The rearrangement links TRBV5-1 to TRBJ2-1; D is undetermined. V was shortened by 4 bases and J by 0 bases, with 5 bases between the two germline ends. This CDR3 is 13 amino acids long. The germline V gene encodes CDR1 SGHRS and CDR2 YFSETQ. This CDR3 is CASSQDSYNEQFF. The CDR3 DNA reads as TGCGCCAGCAGCCAGGACTCCTACAATGAGCAGTTCTTC.

This clone appeared once. The chain recombines TRBV5-1 with TRBJ2-1; 11 bases align to TRBD1. CDR3 length: 16 amino acids. V gave up 4 bases and J gave up 8 bases; unmatched junction bases: 11. The germline V gene encodes CDR1 SGHRS and CDR2 YFSETQ. The CDR3 sequence is CASSPGSGQGAYEQFF. CDR3 coding DNA: TGCGCCAGCAGCCCCGGGAGTGGACAGGGGGCCTATGAGCAGTTCTTC.

The V call is TRBV6-1, the J call TRBJ1-1, with TRBD1 matching 7 bases. The CDR3 length is 15 residues. V was clipped by 1 base and J by 5 bases; unmatched bases: 7. CDR1 is MNHNS and CDR2 is SASEGT in the germline V gene. The CDR3 nucleotides read TGTGCCAGCAGTGAAGAAGGGGGCGGGAGGACTGAAGCTTTCTTT. This encodes CASSEEGGGRTEAFF.

This chain joins TRBV18 and TRBJ1-4; 10 bases map to TRBD1. The germline V gene has CDR1 KGHSH and CDR2 LQKENI. Unmatched junction bases numbered 8, after V lost 3 bases and J lost 10 bases. The CDR3 length is 15 residues. This CDR3 reads CASSPPGQGSRKLFF. In DNA form, the CDR3 reads TGTGCCAGCTCACCTCCGGGACAGGGGAGTCGAAAACTGTTTTTT.

This chain joins TRBV18 and TRBJ1-4; TRBD1 is a possible D gene (6 bases). CDR1 is KGHSH, CDR2 LQKENI, per germline. Trimming stripped 2 bases from V and 0 bases from J, with 13 bases between. The CDR3 has 17 amino acids. The DNA of the CDR3 is TGTGCCAGCTCACCATCTCAGGGGCTTGCAACTAATGAAAAACTGTTTTTT. Protein product: CASSPSQGLATNEKLFF.

The chain links TRBV12-5 to TRBJ2-7; 8 positions match TRBD2. Per germline, CDR1 LGHNT and CDR2 FRNRAP. The junction had 8 bases not matched to a gene; V was cut back by 0 bases and J by 4 bases. This CDR3 spans 16 amino acids. In nucleotides, the CDR3 is TGTGCTAGTGGTTTGGTAAGCGGGAGACCCTCTTACGAGCAGTACTTC. Protein product: CASGLVSGRPSYEQYF.

The chain couples TRBV6-6 to TRBJ2-3; 7 bases align to TRBD2. The junction had 8 bases not matched to a gene; V was cut back by 6 bases and J by 5 bases. Per the germline V gene, CDR1 is MNHNY and CDR2 is SVGAGI (reference sequence). The CDR3 contains 14 residues. The CDR3 is CASRLAGLGDTQYF. As DNA, the CDR3 is TGTGCCAGCAGGTTAGCGGGTCTTGGAGATACGCAGTATTTT.

The gene calls are TRBV19 and TRBJ2-7; D gene uncertain. The CDR3 is made up of 13 amino acids. Trimming stripped 5 bases from V and 2 bases from J, with 10 bases between. From germline, CDR1 is LNHDA and CDR2 SQIVND (reference sequence). This CDR3 is CASSSSVPYEQYF. CDR3 nucleotide sequence: TGTGCCAGTAGTTCTTCAGTTCCCTACGAGCAGTACTTC.

V usage is TRBV7-8 and J usage is TRBJ2-1, with 9 bases identical to TRBD2. The germline V gene has CDR1 SGHVS and CDR2 FQNEAQ. The CDR3 is 18 amino acids. V lost 3 bases to trimming and J lost 6 bases; unmatched junction nucleotides: 15. CDR3 DNA: TGTGCCAGCAGCTTCGAACCTTTAGCGGGAGCCAACTTCAATGAGCAGTTCTTC. Translated, it gives CASSFEPLAGANFNEQFF.

This chain connects TRBV6-5 to TRBJ2-1; the match to TRBD2 covers 7 bases. The germline V gene encodes CDR1 MNHEY and CDR2 SVGAGI. J was trimmed by 10 bases and V by 0 bases; bases with no gene match: 12. There are 16 residues in the CDR3. The CDR3 bases are TGTGCCAGCAGTTACTCGTTTGGGGAGGGCCGCGGAGAGCAGTTCTTC. It specifies CASSYSFGEGRGEQFF.